This is a list of T cell receptor beta chains from one sample in a study of PD-1 blockade in classical Hodgkin lymphoma. TCRdb's copy holds only in-frame clones and misses some; the assay was immunoSEQ multiplex PCR. The sample contains tens of thousands of clones, around 75% of which appear only once. The sequenced sample was CD4+ T cells from blood, obtained before the fourth cycle of nivolumab. These receptors came from a human donor with classical Hodgkin lymphoma. Both conserved end residues are part of each CDR3. D genes are given only for firm matches. Where a row states a size, it is once, few, many or the class of an expanded clone; other rows omit it.

clone_size cdr3_length j_call v_call d_call cdr3_aa cdr3_nt
- 13 TRBJ2-7 TRBV7-2 - CASSATGTREQYF TGTGCCAGCAGCGCCACCGGGACAAGGGAGCAGTACTTC
- 13 TRBJ2-5 TRBV7-2 - CASSLVWKETQYF TGTGCCAGCAGCTTAGTCTGGAAAGAGACCCAGTACTTC
- 15 TRBJ1-2 TRBV18 - CASSPPDSQNYGYTF TGTGCCAGCTCACCACCGGACAGTCAGAACTATGGCTACACCTTC
- 14 TRBJ2-2 TRBV6-1 - CASSEAGHTGELFF TGTGCCAGCAGTGAAGCGGGGCACACCGGGGAGCTGTTTTTT
- 15 TRBJ2-3 TRBV10-3 - CAISFQGGTTDTQYF TGTGCCATCAGTTTCCAGGGCGGTACCACAGATACGCAGTATTTT
- 16 TRBJ2-3 TRBV4-3 TRBD2 CASSQSTSGTTDTQYF TGCGCCAGCAGCCAATCAACTAGCGGAACTACAGATACGCAGTATTTT
- 8 TRBJ1-1 TRBV21-1 - CASTHKNF TGTGCCAGCACCCATAAGAACTTT
- 16 TRBJ1-3 TRBV7-9 TRBD1 CASSPGDRNSGNTIYF TGTGCCAGCAGCCCAGGGGACAGAAACTCTGGAAACACCATATATTTT
once 15 TRBJ1-2 TRBV11-2 TRBD1 CASSLAYRGHFGYTF TGTGCCAGCAGCTTAGCTTACAGGGGGCATTTTGGCTACACCTTC
- 14 TRBJ1-2 TRBV19 - CASRGAQGDYGYTF TGTGCCAGTAGAGGGGCCCAGGGCGACTATGGCTACACCTTC
- 16 TRBJ2-5 TRBV11-3 - CASSLGVGSNQETQYF TGTGCCAGCAGCCTAGGAGTTGGCTCAAACCAAGAGACCCAGTACTTC
- 13 TRBJ2-2 TRBV19 - CASTDRYTGELFF TGTGCCAGTACCGACAGATACACCGGGGAGCTGTTTTTT
- 14 TRBJ1-1 TRBV19 - CASSPGRLNTEAFF TGTGCCAGTAGCCCAGGGAGACTGAACACTGAAGCTTTCTTT
once 14 TRBJ1-4 TRBV7-6 TRBD1 CASSVRGSNEKLFF TGTGCCAGCAGCGTCAGGGGGTCTAATGAAAAACTGTTTTTT
- 15 TRBJ1-1 TRBV7-8 - CASSLVAGLQTEAFF TGTGCCAGCAGCTTAGTTGCAGGGCTGCAGACTGAAGCTTTCTTT
- 14 TRBJ1-1 TRBV5-1 - CASSLGQENTEAFF TGCGCCAGCAGCTTGGGACAGGAGAACACTGAAGCTTTCTTT
- 16 TRBJ1-5 TRBV19 - CASSLIPGTSNQPQHF TGTGCCAGTAGTTTGATACCAGGGACGAGCAATCAGCCCCAGCATTTT
- 15 TRBJ2-7 TRBV6-6 TRBD2 CASSYDPAGGPSVYF TGTGCCAGCAGTTACGATCCAGCGGGGGGTCCTAGTGTTTACTTC
few 12 TRBJ2-5 TRBV5-4 - CASSLVDETQYF TGTGCCAGCAGTCTAGTCGATGAGACCCAGTACTTC
- 16 TRBJ1-4 TRBV9 - CASSARRQGPNEKLFF TGTGCCAGCAGCGCCCGTCGGCAGGGCCCTAATGAAAAACTGTTTTTT
few 14 TRBJ1-1 TRBV9 - CASSDGAANTEAFF TGTGCCAGCAGCGACGGGGCTGCCAACACTGAAGCTTTCTTT
- 13 TRBJ2-5 TRBV6-1 TRBD1 CASWDRDRETQYF TGTGCCAGCTGGGACAGGGATCGGGAGACCCAGTACTTC
- 13 TRBJ1-1 TRBV5-1 - CASSITGNTEAFF TGCGCCAGCAGCATCACAGGGAACACTGAAGCTTTCTTT
- 15 TRBJ1-1 TRBV4-2 - CASSQGTGADTEAFF TGTGCCAGCAGCCAAGGGACGGGAGCGGACACTGAAGCTTTCTTT
- 14 TRBJ1-2 TRBV7-2 - CASSWTGRGNGYTF TGTGCCAGCAGCTGGACGGGGCGGGGTAATGGCTACACCTTC
- 16 TRBJ1-5 TRBV19 - CASSIMTAISNQPQHF TGTGCCAGTAGTATAATGACGGCTATAAGCAATCAGCCCCAGCATTTT
- 13 TRBJ2-3 TRBV4-3 - CASSLLGADTQYF TGCGCCAGCAGCCTTCTGGGTGCAGATACGCAGTATTTT
- 14 TRBJ2-3 TRBV18 TRBD1 CASSPRDRSDTQYF TGTGCCAGCTCACCCCGGGACAGATCAGATACGCAGTATTTT
- 14 TRBJ1-2 TRBV30 - CAWTPNEVFHGYTF TGTGCCTGGACACCCAACGAGGTGTTCCATGGCTACACCTTC
- 14 TRBJ1-2 TRBV18 - CASSPEKGGYGYTF TGTGCCAGCTCACCAGAAAAGGGGGGCTATGGCTACACCTTC
- 16 TRBJ2-2 TRBV5-1 TRBD1 CASSDPSQGDTGELFF TGCGCCAGCAGCGATCCGTCACAGGGGGACACCGGGGAGCTGTTTTTT
- 16 TRBJ2-3 TRBV5-1 - CASSLFYRAGGDTQYF TGCGCCAGCAGCTTGTTTTACAGGGCTGGTGGAGATACGCAGTATTTT
- 14 TRBJ1-2 TRBV7-2 - CASSLGGANYGYTF TGTGCCAGCAGCTTAGGGGGGGCCAACTATGGCTACACCTTC
- 15 TRBJ2-2 TRBV2 TRBD2 CASSRERGVSGELFF TGTGCCAGCTCCCGTGAGCGGGGGGTATCCGGGGAGCTGTTTTTT
- 13 TRBJ2-7 TRBV28 - CASIGSITYEQYF TGTGCCAGCATAGGAAGTATAACCTACGAGCAGTACTTC
- 14 TRBJ2-3 TRBV7-8 TRBD1 CASSTGQGTDTQYF TGTGCCAGCAGCACAGGACAGGGAACAGATACGCAGTATTTT
- 17 TRBJ1-2 TRBV4-1 - CASSQDFNRGAQSGYTF TGCGCCAGCAGCCAAGATTTTAATCGGGGCGCCCAGTCCGGCTACACCTTC
- 15 TRBJ2-2 TRBV6-6 TRBD1 CASSWTGSNTGELFF TGTGCCAGCAGTTGGACAGGTTCGAACACCGGGGAGCTGTTTTTT
- 12 TRBJ2-5 TRBV30 TRBD1 CALGQGTKTQYF TGTGCCTTGGGACAGGGGACGAAGACCCAGTACTTC
once 11 TRBJ2-7 TRBV6-5 - CASTGPYEQYF TGTGCCAGCACGGGGCCCTACGAGCAGTACTTC
- 14 TRBJ2-7 TRBV5-5 - CASSYQGLPGEQYF TGTGCCAGCAGCTATCAGGGACTCCCGGGGGAGCAGTACTTC
- 15 TRBJ2-7 TRBV4-2 - CASSQDWVGIYEQYF TGTGCCAGCAGCCAAGATTGGGTAGGGATCTACGAGCAGTACTTC
- 14 TRBJ1-2 TRBV5-1 TRBD1 CASSLASQGGDYTF TGCGCCAGCAGCTTGGCATCCCAGGGGGGTGACTACACCTTC
few 14 TRBJ1-1 TRBV18 - CASSPRQEKDEAFF TGTGCCAGCTCCCCGCGTCAGGAGAAAGATGAAGCTTTCTTT
- 13 TRBJ1-5 TRBV7-2 - CASSLVGPEVQHF TGTGCCAGCAGCTTAGTCGGTCCAGAGGTCCAGCATTTT
- 14 TRBJ2-3 TRBV29-1 TRBD1 CSGGQGAYTDTQYF TGCAGCGGCGGACAGGGCGCGTACACAGATACGCAGTATTTT
- 13 TRBJ1-1 TRBV4-3 - CASSRQPNTEAFF TGCGCCAGCAGCAGGCAGCCGAACACTGAAGCTTTCTTT
- 15 TRBJ2-3 TRBV7-2 - CASSLVPTNTDTQYF TGTGCCAGCAGCTTAGTACCGACGAACACAGATACGCAGTATTTT
- 16 TRBJ1-1 TRBV9 TRBD1 CASSPDRGRVGTEAFF TGTGCCAGCAGCCCAGACAGGGGGCGAGTGGGCACTGAAGCTTTCTTT
- 12 TRBJ2-5 TRBV29-1 - CSVGGGQETQYF TGCAGCGTTGGGGGCGGCCAAGAGACCCAGTACTTC
- 15 TRBJ2-2 TRBV7-3 - CASSSSGPNTGELFF TGTGCCAGCAGCTCCAGCGGTCCGAACACCGGGGAGCTGTTTTTT
- 14 TRBJ2-7 TRBV5-1 TRBD1 CASAPGQGIEEQYF TGCGCCAGCGCGCCTGGACAGGGGATTGAAGAGCAGTACTTC
- 13 TRBJ2-3 TRBV5-6 - CASSLKGADTQYF TGTGCCAGCAGCTTGAAAGGGGCAGATACGCAGTATTTT